A selection of T cell receptor beta chains follows, all from one sample in a study of OX40 agonist ivuxolimab in advanced cancers. Sequencing used immunoSEQ multiplex PCR; TCRdb keeps in-frame clones, though not all of them. The table includes about 58,000 clones, nearly 90% detected once. The material was CD4+ or CD8+ T cells sorted from blood, obtained in a trial of the OX40 agonist ivuxolimab. These receptors originate from an adult with an advanced solid tumor such as melanoma, head and neck, liver or kidney cancer. The CDR3 runs from the conserved cysteine through the conserved F or W. The D gene is left open where the match is weak. The size field is filled for only some rows; it gives once, few, many or a size class.

clone size,V gene,D gene,J gene,CDR3 protein,CDR3 DNA
NA,TRBV11-3,TRBD2,TRBJ2-1,CASSQGLAGGGSYNEQFF,TGTGCCAGCAGCCAAGGACTAGCGGGAGGTGGGTCCTACAATGAGCAGTTCTTC
NA,TRBV9,TRBD2,TRBJ2-3,CASSVGPSGSFYTDTQYF,TGTGCCAGCAGCGTAGGACCTAGCGGGTCTTTTTATACAGATACGCAGTATTTT
NA,TRBV5-8,NA,TRBJ2-2,CASSLTRGITGELFF,TGTGCCAGCAGCTTGACTCGCGGGATCACCGGGGAGCTGTTTTTT
NA,TRBV4-2,NA,TRBJ2-2,CASSHGGDTGELFF,TGTGCCAGCAGCCATGGCGGGGACACCGGGGAGCTGTTTTTT
NA,TRBV29-1,NA,TRBJ2-2,CSVRGQSGELFF,TGCAGCGTTCGGGGTCAGTCCGGGGAGCTGTTTTTT
NA,TRBV4-1,NA,TRBJ2-1,CASSQAHNEQFF,TGCGCCAGCAGCCAAGCACACAATGAGCAGTTCTTC
NA,TRBV7-8,NA,TRBJ1-5,CASSLAGLYSNQPQHF,TGTGCCAGCAGCTTAGCGGGGCTCTATAGCAATCAGCCCCAGCATTTT
NA,TRBV7-9,NA,TRBJ2-3,CASSPPGGETDTQYF,TGTGCCAGCAGCCCACCAGGGGGGGAAACAGATACGCAGTATTTT
NA,TRBV6-5,NA,TRBJ2-3,CASSQGRPDTQYF,TGTGCCAGCAGCCAAGGGCGTCCAGATACGCAGTATTTT
once,TRBV19,NA,TRBJ1-5,CASSMGQYSNQPQHF,TGTGCCAGTAGTATGGGGCAGTATAGCAATCAGCCCCAGCATTTT
NA,TRBV2,NA,TRBJ2-3,CASGERLTDTQYF,TGTGCCAGCGGGGAGCGCTTAACAGATACGCAGTATTTT
few,TRBV5-8,TRBD2,TRBJ2-7,CASSWTSGRAHEQYF,TGTGCCAGCAGCTGGACTAGCGGGAGGGCCCACGAGCAGTACTTC
NA,TRBV7-2,NA,TRBJ2-1,CASSLSHGGPNEQFF,TGTGCCAGCAGCTTATCACACGGGGGTCCCAATGAGCAGTTCTTC
once,TRBV4-1,NA,TRBJ2-7,CASSQGIRYEQYF,TGCGCCAGCAGCCAAGGTATTCGCTACGAGCAGTACTTC
few,TRBV5-6,TRBD2,TRBJ2-3,CASSPSGISTDTQYF,TGTGCCAGCAGTCCTAGCGGGATTAGCACAGATACGCAGTATTTT
NA,TRBV4-1,NA,TRBJ1-2,CASSQVASGPGDGYTF,TGCGCCAGCAGCCAAGTCGCATCAGGGCCGGGCGATGGCTACACCTTC
NA,TRBV6-6,NA,TRBJ2-1,CATLGGLRPNEQFF,TGTGCCACCTTAGGAGGATTACGACCGAATGAGCAGTTCTTC
NA,TRBV7-9,TRBD1,TRBJ2-4,CASSFGDRENIQYF,TGTGCCAGCAGTTTTGGGGACAGGGAGAACATTCAGTACTTC
once,TRBV7-9,TRBD1,TRBJ1-1,CASSLTGGPSPEAFF,TGTGCCAGCAGCCTGACAGGGGGCCCTTCCCCCGAAGCTTTCTTT
NA,TRBV10-3,NA,TRBJ1-1,CAIGTSNTEAFF,TGTGCCATTGGGACGTCGAACACTGAAGCTTTCTTT
once,TRBV7-6,TRBD2,TRBJ2-3,CASSLPSGTADTQYF,TGTGCCAGCAGCTTACCTAGCGGGACGGCAGATACGCAGTATTTT
NA,TRBV19,TRBD1,TRBJ1-1,CASSVLVGQGGTEAFF,TGTGCCAGTAGTGTCTTGGTGGGACAGGGGGGAACTGAAGCTTTCTTT
NA,TRBV14,NA,TRBJ1-2,CASSQEPRGHGYTF,TGTGCCAGCAGCCAGGAGCCCAGGGGCCATGGCTACACCTTC
NA,TRBV4-2,NA,TRBJ1-1,CASSQASGASRLLGAFF,TGTGCCAGCAGCCAAGCCTCGGGGGCCAGCCGACTATTGGGCGCTTTCTTT
once,TRBV18,TRBD2,TRBJ2-2,CASSPVTSGRAWTGELFF,TGTGCCAGCTCACCAGTCACTAGCGGGAGGGCCTGGACCGGGGAGCTGTTTTTT
NA,TRBV14,NA,TRBJ2-5,CASSRKRQETQYF,TGTGCCAGCAGTCGAAAAAGGCAAGAGACCCAGTACTTC
NA,TRBV28,TRBD1,TRBJ2-7,CASSRRDREDHEQYF,TGTGCCAGCAGCCGCCGGGACAGGGAGGACCACGAGCAGTACTTC
NA,TRBV15,NA,TRBJ1-5,CATSGTVNQPQHF,TGTGCCACCAGCGGAACAGTCAATCAGCCCCAGCATTTT
NA,TRBV18,NA,TRBJ1-5,CASSRGGDQPQHF,TGTGCCAGCTCACGTGGAGGGGATCAGCCCCAGCATTTT
NA,TRBV7-2,NA,TRBJ1-5,CASSLGTKTQHF,TGTGCCAGCAGCCTAGGGACAAAGACCCAGCATTTT
NA,TRBV30,NA,TRBJ2-1,CALREGGLNEQFF,TGTGCCTTAAGGGAGGGGGGGCTCAATGAGCAGTTCTTC
NA,TRBV7-9,NA,TRBJ1-1,CASSLAAGDTEAFF,TGTGCCAGCAGCTTAGCGGCCGGGGACACTGAAGCTTTCTTT
NA,TRBV27,NA,TRBJ1-1,CASSYKNSGGTEAFF,TGTGCCAGCAGTTATAAGAACAGCGGTGGTACTGAAGCTTTCTTT
NA,TRBV13,NA,TRBJ2-3,CASSSGRTPGTQYF,TGTGCCAGCAGCTCGGGTAGGACGCCAGGTACGCAGTATTTT
NA,TRBV27,NA,TRBJ2-3,CASSLNPGGPTDTQYF,TGTGCCAGCAGTTTAAATCCCGGCGGACCAACAGATACGCAGTATTTT
NA,TRBV6-6,NA,TRBJ2-5,CASSYITGNRETQYF,TGTGCCAGCAGTTACATCACAGGCAACCGGGAGACCCAGTACTTC
NA,TRBV7-2,NA,TRBJ2-1,CASSLEGILSSNEQFF,TGTGCCAGCAGCTTAGAGGGAATACTCTCCTCGAATGAGCAGTTCTTC
NA,TRBV7-7,TRBD1,TRBJ1-5,CARVGQPQDQPQHF,TGTGCTAGGGTGGGACAGCCCCAAGATCAGCCCCAGCATTTT
NA,TRBV19,NA,TRBJ1-1,CASSIRGRDKAFF,TGTGCCAGTAGTATCCGGGGGAGAGATAAAGCTTTCTTT
NA,TRBV19,TRBD1,TRBJ1-1,CASSGGQGRTEAFF,TGTGCCAGTAGTGGAGGACAGGGCCGCACTGAAGCTTTCTTT
once,TRBV7-9,NA,TRBJ1-2,CASSPTRNYGYTF,TGTGCCAGCAGCCCGACTCGTAACTATGGCTACACCTTC
NA,TRBV7-9,TRBD2,TRBJ2-1,CASSFPAREGQSSYNEQFF,TGTGCCAGCAGCTTCCCGGCGCGGGAGGGCCAAAGCTCCTACAATGAGCAGTTCTTC
NA,TRBV13,TRBD1,TRBJ1-4,CASSSYRGQGEKLFF,TGTGCCAGCAGCTCCTACAGGGGACAAGGAGAAAAACTGTTTTTT
NA,TRBV7-9,NA,TRBJ1-1,CASLQDPSTEAFF,TGTGCCAGCTTGCAAGATCCGAGCACTGAAGCTTTCTTT
NA,TRBV7-9,NA,TRBJ1-2,CASRTPSEDYGYTF,TGTGCCAGCAGGACCCCGTCGGAGGACTATGGCTACACCTTC
NA,TRBV4-1,NA,TRBJ1-2,CASSQTEAASGYTF,TGCGCCAGCAGCCAAACAGAAGCCGCCTCTGGCTACACCTTC
NA,TRBV7-9,NA,TRBJ2-7,CASSPPTYEQYF,TGTGCCAGCAGCCCCCCTACCTACGAGCAGTACTTC
once,TRBV5-8,NA,TRBJ2-5,CASSFKVTDQETQYF,TGTGCCAGCAGCTTTAAGGTGACAGACCAAGAGACCCAGTACTTC
NA,TRBV6-5,NA,TRBJ1-1,CASSSSSYTEAFF,TGTGCCAGCAGTTCTAGTTCCTACACTGAAGCTTTCTTT
NA,TRBV11-3,NA,TRBJ2-3,CASSSGAGPTRTQYF,TGTGCCAGCAGCTCCGGCGCGGGACCCACGCGGACGCAGTATTTT
NA,TRBV2,NA,TRBJ1-4,CASSEGQGWGTNEKLFF,TGTGCCAGCAGTGAAGGGCAGGGTTGGGGAACTAATGAAAAACTGTTTTTT
once,TRBV10-3,TRBD2,TRBJ2-1,CAISESKTSGSRPEQFF,TGTGCCATCAGTGAGTCGAAGACTAGCGGGAGTCGCCCCGAGCAGTTCTTC
NA,TRBV5-4,NA,TRBJ2-1,CASSLGVAAYNEQFF,TGTGCCAGCAGCTTGGGGGTGGCTGCCTACAATGAGCAGTTCTTC
NA,TRBV7-2,NA,TRBJ2-3,CASRGLLQDTQYF,TGTGCCAGCAGGGGACTGCTCCAAGATACGCAGTATTTT
NA,TRBV23-1,NA,TRBJ1-5,CASSRRGNQPQHF,TGCGCCAGCAGCCGCCGTGGCAATCAGCCCCAGCATTTT